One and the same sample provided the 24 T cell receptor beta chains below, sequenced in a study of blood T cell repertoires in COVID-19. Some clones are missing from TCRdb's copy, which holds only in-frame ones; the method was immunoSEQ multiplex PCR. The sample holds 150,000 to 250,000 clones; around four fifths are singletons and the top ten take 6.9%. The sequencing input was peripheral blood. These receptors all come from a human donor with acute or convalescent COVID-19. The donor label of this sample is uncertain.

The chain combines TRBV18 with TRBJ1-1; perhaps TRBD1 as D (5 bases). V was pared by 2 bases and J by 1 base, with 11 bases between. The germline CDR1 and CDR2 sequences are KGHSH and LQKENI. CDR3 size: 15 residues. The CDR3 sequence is CASSPARVANTEAFF. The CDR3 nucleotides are TGTGCCAGCTCACCAGCCAGGGTAGCGAACACTGAAGCTTTCTTT.

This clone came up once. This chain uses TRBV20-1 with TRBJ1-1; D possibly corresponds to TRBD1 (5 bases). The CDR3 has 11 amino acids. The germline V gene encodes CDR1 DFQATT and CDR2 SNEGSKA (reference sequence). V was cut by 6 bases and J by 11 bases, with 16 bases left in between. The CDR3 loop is CSAPGWRDAFF. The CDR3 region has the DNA TGCAGTGCCCCCGGTTGGAGGGACGCTTTCTTT.

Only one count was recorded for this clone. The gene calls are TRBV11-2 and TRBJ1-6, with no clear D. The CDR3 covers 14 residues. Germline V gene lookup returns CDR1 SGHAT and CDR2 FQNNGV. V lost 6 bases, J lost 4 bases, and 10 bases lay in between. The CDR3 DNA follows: TGTGCCAGCAGACTTACGGTTTATAATTCACCCCTCCACTTT. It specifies CASRLTVYNSPLHF. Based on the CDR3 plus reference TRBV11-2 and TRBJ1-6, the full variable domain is EAGVAQSPRYKIIEKRQSVAFWCNPISGHATLYWYQQILGQGPKLLIQFQNNGVVDDSQLPKDRFSAERLKGVDSTLKIQPAKLEDSAVYLCASRLTVYNSPLHFGNGTRLTVT.

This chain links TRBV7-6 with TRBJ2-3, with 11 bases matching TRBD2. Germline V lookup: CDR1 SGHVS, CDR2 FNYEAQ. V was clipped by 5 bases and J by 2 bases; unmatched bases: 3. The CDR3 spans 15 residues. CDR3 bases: TGTGCCAGCAGCGGGGGACTAGCGGCCACAGATACGCAGTATTTT. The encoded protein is CASSGGLAATDTQYF.

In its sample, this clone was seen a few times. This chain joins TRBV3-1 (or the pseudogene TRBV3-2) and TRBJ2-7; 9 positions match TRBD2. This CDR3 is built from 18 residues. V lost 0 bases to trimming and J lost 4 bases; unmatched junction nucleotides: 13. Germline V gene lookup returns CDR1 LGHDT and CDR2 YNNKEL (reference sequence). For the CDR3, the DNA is TGTGCCAGCAGCCAAGAACGATTGGTAGCGGGAGCGAATTACGAGCAGTACTTC. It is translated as CASSQERLVAGANYEQYF.

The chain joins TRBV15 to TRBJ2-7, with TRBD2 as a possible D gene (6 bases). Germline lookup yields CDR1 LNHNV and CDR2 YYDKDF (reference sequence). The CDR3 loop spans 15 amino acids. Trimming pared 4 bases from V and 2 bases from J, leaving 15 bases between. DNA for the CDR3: TGTGCCACCAGCATATCTCCGGGACTGGCCTACGAGCAGTACTTC. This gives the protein CATSISPGLAYEQYF.

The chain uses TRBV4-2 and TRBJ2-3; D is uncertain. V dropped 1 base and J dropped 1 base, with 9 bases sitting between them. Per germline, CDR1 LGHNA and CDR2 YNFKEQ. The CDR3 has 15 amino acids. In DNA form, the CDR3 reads TGTGCCAGCAGCCAAGCGTTGCGGCGCACAGATACGCAGTATTTT. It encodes CASSQALRRTDTQYF.

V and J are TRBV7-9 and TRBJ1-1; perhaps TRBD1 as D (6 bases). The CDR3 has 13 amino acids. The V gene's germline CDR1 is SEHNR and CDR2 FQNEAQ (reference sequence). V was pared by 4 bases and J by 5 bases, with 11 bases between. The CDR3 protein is CASSSDSRTEAFF. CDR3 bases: TGTGCCAGCAGCTCGGACAGCCGAACTGAAGCTTTCTTT.

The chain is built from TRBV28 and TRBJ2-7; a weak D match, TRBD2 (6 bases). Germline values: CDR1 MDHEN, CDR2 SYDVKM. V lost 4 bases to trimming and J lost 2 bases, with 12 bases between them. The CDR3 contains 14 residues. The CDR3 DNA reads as TGTGCCAGCAGTTGGGCTAGCGCAACCTACGAGCAGTACTTC. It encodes CASSWASATYEQYF.

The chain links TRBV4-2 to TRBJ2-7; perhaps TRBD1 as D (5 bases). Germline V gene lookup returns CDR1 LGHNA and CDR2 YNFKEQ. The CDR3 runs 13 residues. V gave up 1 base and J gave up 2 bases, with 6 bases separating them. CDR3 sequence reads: CASSQGTTYEQYF. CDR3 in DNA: TGTGCCAGCAGCCAAGGGACAACCTACGAGCAGTACTTC.

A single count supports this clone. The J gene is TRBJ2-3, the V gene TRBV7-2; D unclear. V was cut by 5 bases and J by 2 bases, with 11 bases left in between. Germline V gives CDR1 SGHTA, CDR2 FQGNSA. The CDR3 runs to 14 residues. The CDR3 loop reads CASSATQVTDTQYF. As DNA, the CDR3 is TGTGCCAGCAGCGCGACCCAGGTCACAGATACGCAGTATTTT.

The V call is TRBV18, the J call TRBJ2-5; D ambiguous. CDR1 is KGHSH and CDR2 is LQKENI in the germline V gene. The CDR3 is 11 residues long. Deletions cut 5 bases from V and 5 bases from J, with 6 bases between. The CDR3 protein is CASSAAETQYF. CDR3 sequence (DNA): TGTGCCAGCTCAGCGGCGGAGACCCAGTACTTC. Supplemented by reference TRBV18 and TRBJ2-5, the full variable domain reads NAGVMQNPRHLVRRRGQEARLRCSPMKGHSHVYWYRQLPEEGLKFMVYLQKENIIDESGMPKERFSAEFPKEGPSILRIQQVVRGDSAAYFCASSAAETQYFGPGTRLLVL.

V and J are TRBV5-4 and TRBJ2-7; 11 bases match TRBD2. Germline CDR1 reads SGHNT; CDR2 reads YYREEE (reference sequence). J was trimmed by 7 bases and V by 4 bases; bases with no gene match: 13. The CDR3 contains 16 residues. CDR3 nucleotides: TGTGCCAGCAGCCCAACTAGCGGGAGTGTCCTGGAGGAGCAGTACTTC. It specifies CASSPTSGSVLEEQYF.

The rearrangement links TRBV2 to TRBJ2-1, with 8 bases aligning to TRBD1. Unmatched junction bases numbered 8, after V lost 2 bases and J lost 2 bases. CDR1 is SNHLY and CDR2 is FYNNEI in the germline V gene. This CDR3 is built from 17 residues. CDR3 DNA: TGTGCCAGCAGTGAATCCCCCAGGGGGCAAACCTACAATGAGCAGTTCTTC. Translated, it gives CASSESPRGQTYNEQFF.

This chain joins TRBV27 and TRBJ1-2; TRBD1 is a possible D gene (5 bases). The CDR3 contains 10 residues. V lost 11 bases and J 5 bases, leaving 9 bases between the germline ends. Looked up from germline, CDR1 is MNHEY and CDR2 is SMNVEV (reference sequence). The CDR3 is CAFPGYGYTF. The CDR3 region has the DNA TGTGCCTTCCCAGGGTATGGCTACACCTTC.

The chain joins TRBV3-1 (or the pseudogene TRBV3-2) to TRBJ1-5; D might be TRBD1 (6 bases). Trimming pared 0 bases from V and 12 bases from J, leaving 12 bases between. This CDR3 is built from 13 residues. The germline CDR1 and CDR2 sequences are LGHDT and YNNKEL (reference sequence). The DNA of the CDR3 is TGTGCCAGCAGCCAAGAACAGGGTGCGGTCCAGCATTTT. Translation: CASSQEQGAVQHF.

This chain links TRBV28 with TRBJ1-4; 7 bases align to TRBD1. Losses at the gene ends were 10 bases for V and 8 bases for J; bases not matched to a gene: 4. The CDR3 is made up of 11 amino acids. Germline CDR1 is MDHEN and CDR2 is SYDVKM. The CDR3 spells CATTRGEKLFF. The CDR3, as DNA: TGTGCCACCACCAGGGGGGAAAAACTGTTTTTT.

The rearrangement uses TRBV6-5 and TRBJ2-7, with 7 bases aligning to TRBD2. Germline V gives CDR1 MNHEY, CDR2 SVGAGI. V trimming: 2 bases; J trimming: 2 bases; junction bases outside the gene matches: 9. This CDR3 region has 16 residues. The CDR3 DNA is TGTGCCAGCAGTTACGCGACAGCGGGATTAACCTACGAGCAGTACTTC. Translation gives CASSYATAGLTYEQYF.

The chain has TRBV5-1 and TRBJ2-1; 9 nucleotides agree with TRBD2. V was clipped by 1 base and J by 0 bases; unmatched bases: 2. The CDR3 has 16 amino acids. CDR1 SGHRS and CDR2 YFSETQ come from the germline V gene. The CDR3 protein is CASSLSGGSSYNEQFF. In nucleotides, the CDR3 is TGCGCCAGCAGCTTGAGCGGGGGGAGCTCCTACAATGAGCAGTTCTTC.

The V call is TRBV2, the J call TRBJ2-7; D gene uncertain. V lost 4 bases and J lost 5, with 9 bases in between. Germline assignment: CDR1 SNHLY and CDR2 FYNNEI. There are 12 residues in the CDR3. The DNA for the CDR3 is TGTGCCAGCAGTGTTACAGTAAACGAGCAGTACTTC. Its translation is CASSVTVNEQYF.

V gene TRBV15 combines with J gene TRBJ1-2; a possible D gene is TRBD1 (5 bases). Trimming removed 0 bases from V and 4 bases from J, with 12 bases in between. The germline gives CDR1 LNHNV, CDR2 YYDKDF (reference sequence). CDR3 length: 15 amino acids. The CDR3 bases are TGTGCCACCAGCAGAGATTGGGGCAGCACCTATGGCTACACCTTC. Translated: CATSRDWGSTYGYTF.

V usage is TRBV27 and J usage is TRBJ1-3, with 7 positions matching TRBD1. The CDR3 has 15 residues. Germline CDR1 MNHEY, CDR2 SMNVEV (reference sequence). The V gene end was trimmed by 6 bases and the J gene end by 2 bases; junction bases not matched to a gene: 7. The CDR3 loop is CASRDLRGAGNTIYF. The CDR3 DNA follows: TGTGCCAGCAGAGACCTCAGGGGGGCTGGAAACACCATATATTTT.

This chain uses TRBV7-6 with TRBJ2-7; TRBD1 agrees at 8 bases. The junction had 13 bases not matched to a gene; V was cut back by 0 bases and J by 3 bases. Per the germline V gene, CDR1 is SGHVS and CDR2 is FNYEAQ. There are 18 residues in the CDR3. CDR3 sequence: CASSLAGVLGQERYEQYF. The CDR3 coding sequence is TGTGCCAGCAGCTTAGCAGGGGTTTTGGGACAGGAACGCTACGAGCAGTACTTC.

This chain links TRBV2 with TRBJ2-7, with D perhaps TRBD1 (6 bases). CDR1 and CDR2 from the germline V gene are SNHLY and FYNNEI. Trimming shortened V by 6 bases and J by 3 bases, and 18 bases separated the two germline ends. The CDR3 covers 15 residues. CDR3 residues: CASSPLRGSVYEQYF. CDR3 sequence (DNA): TGTGCCAGCAGCCCGCTGAGGGGGTCTGTCTACGAGCAGTACTTC. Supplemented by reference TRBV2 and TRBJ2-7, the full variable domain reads EPEVTQTPSHQVTQMGQEVILRCVPISNHLYFYWYRQILGQKVEFLVSFYNNEISEKSEIFDDQFSVERPDGSNFTLKIRSTKLEDSAMYFCASSPLRGSVYEQYFGPGTRLTVT.